The T cell receptor beta chain under discussion was sequenced for a study of CD8 T cells in Susac syndrome. V was shortened by 4 bases and J by 5 bases, with 20 bases between the two germline ends. Germline loops: CDR1 MNHEY, CDR2 SMNVEV (reference sequence). This CDR3 spans 16 amino acids. With random hexamers, reverse transcription was performed on about 0.5 to 1 ug of RNA. Via MiXCR, TCRdb re-called the immunoSEQ multiplex PCR reads, giving one row per CDR3 protein. Among about 200,000 distinct CDR3 sequences listed, roughly 95% were seen once. The chain employs TRBV27 and TRBJ2-5, with a tentative D call TRBD1 (6 bases). The origin of this receptor is a human donor in good health. Sequencing was carried out using CD4+ T cells from PBMCs. In nucleotides, the CDR3 is TGTGCCAGCAGTTCGCGGACAGCAGCCAATTGGGAGACCCAGTACTTC. Translating it yields CASSSRTAANWETQYF.